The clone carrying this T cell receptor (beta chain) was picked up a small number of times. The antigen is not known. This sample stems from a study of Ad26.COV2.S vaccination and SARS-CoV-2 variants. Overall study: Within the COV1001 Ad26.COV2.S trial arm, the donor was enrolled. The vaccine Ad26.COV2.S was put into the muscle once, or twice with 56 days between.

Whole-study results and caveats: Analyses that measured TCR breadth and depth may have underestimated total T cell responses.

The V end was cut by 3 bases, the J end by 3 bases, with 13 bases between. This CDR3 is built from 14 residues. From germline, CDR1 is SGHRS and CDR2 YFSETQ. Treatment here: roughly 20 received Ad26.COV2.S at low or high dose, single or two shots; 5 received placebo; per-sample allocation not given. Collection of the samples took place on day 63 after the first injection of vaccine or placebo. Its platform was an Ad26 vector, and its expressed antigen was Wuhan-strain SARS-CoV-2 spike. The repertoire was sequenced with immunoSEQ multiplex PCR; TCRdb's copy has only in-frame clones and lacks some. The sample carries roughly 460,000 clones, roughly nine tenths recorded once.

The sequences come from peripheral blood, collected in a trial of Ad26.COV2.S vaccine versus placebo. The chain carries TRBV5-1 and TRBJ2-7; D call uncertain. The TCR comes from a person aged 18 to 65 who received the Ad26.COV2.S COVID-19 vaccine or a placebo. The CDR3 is CASSSGDKYYEQYF. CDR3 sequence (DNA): TGCGCCAGCAGCTCCGGTGACAAGTACTACGAGCAGTACTTC.